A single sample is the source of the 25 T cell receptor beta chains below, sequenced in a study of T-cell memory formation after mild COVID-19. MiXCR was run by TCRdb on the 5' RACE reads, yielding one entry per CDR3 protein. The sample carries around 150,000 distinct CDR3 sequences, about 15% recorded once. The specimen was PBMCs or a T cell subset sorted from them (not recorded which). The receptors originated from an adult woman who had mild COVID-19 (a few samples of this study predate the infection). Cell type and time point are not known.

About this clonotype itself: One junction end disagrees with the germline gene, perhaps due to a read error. CDR3 loop: CASSTPEQGTQYF. The DNA for the CDR3 is TGTGCCAGCAGCACCCCCGAACAAGGGACCCAGTACTTC. This sequence joins TRBV7-9 and TRBJ2-5; unclear D gene. From germline, CDR1 is SEHNR and CDR2 FQNEAQ (reference sequence). CDR3 size: 13 residues.

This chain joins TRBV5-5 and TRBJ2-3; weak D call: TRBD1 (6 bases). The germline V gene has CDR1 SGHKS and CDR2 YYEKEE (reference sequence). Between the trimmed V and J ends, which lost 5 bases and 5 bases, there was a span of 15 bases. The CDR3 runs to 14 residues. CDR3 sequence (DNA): TGTGCCAGCAGTCTGGGACAAGCTCAAGATACGCAGTATTTT. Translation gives CASSLGQAQDTQYF.

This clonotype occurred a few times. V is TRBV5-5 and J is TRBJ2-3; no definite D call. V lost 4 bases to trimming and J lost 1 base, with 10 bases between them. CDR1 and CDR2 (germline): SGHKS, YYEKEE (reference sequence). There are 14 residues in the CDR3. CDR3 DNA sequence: TGTGCCAGCAGCACCGGGCCACGCACAGATACGCAGTATTTT. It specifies CASSTGPRTDTQYF.

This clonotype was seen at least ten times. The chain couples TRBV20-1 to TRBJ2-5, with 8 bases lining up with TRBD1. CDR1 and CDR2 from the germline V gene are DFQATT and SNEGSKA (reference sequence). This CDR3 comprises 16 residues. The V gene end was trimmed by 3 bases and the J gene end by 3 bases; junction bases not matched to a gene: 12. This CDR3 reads CSASPWTGNIEETQYF. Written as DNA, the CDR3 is TGCAGTGCTAGCCCGTGGACAGGGAACATTGAAGAGACCCAGTACTTC.

The CDR3 loop is CATATGWSSYNEQFF. DNA of the CDR3: TGTGCCACCGCGACGGGGTGGAGCTCCTACAATGAGCAGTTCTTC. The J gene is TRBJ2-1, the V gene TRBV12-3 or TRBV12-4; D is perhaps TRBD2 (5 bases). Trimming removed 10 bases at V and 0 bases at J, with 16 bases between. The CDR3 runs 15 residues.

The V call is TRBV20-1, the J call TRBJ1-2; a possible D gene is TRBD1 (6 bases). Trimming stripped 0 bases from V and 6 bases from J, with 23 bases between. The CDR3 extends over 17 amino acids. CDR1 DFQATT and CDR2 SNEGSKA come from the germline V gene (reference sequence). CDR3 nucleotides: TGCAGTGCTAGAGATGAAGAAAAGGGGGACCCCATAGATGGCTACACCTTC. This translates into CSARDEEKGDPIDGYTF.

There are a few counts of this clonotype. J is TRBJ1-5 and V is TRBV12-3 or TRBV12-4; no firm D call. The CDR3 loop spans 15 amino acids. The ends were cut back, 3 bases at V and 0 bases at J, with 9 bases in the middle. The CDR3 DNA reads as TGTGCCAGCAGTTTGGACGATTATAGCAATCAGCCCCAGCATTTT. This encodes CASSLDDYSNQPQHF.

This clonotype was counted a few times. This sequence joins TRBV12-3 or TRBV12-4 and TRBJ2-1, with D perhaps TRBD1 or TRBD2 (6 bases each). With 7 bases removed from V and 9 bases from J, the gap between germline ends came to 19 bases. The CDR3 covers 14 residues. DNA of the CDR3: TGTGCCAGCATTGCGGGACATCTCCTGAGTGAGCAGTTCTTC. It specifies CASIAGHLLSEQFF.

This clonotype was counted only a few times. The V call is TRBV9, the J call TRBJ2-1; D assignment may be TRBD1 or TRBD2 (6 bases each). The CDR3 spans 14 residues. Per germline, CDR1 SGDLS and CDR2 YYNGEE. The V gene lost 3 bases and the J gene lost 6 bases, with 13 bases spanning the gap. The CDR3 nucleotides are TGTGCCAGCAGCGAGGGGGGATTGACCAATGAGCAGTTCTTC. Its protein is CASSEGGLTNEQFF.

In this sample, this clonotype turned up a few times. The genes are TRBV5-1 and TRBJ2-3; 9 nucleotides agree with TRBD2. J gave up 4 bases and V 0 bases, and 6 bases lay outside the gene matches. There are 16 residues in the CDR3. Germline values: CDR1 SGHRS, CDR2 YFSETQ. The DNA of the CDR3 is TGCGCCAGCAGCTTGGGAGAAGCGGGAGGTGCAGATACGCAGTATTTT. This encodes CASSLGEAGGADTQYF. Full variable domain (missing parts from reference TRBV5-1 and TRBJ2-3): KAGVTQTPRYLIKTRGQQVTLSCSPISGHRSVSWYQQTPGQGLQFLFEYFSETQRNKGNFPGRFSGRQFSNSRSEMNVSTLELGDSALYLCASSLGEAGGADTQYFGPGTRLTVL.

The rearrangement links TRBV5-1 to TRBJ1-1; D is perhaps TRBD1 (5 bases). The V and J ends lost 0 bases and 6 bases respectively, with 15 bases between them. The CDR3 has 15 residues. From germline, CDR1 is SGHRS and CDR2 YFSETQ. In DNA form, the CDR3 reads TGCGCCAGCAGCTTGGTGGTCGCGGGGGGGGCTGAAGCTTTCTTT. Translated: CASSLVVAGGAEAFF.

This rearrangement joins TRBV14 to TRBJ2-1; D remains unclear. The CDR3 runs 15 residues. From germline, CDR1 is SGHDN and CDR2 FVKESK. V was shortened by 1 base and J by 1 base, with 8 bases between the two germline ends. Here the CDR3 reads CASSQALVSYNEQFF. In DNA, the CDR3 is TGTGCCAGCAGCCAAGCGCTAGTTTCCTACAATGAGCAGTTCTTC.

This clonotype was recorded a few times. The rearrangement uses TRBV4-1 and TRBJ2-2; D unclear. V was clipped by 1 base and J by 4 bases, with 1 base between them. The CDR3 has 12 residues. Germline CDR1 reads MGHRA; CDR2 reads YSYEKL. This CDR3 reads CASSQATGELFF. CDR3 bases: TGCGCCAGCAGCCAAGCCACCGGGGAGCTGTTTTTT.

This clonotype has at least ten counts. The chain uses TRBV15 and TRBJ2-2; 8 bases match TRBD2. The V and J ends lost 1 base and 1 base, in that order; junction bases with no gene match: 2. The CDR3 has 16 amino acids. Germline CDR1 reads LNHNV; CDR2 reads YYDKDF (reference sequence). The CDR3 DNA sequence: TGTGCCACCAGCAGAGGAGCGGGAGAGAACACCGGGGAGCTGTTTTTT. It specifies CATSRGAGENTGELFF. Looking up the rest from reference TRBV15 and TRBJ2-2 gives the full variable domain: DAMVIQNPRYQVTQFGKPVTLSCSQTLNHNVMYWYQQKSSQAPKLLFHYYDKDFNNEADTPDNFQSRRPNTSFCFLDIRSPGLGDTAMYLCATSRGAGENTGELFFGEGSRLTVL.

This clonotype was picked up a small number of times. The CDR3 protein is CASSPAPSLAGGPREQYF. CDR3 nucleotides: TGTGCCAGCAGTCCTGCCCCTTCACTAGCGGGAGGGCCGAGGGAGCAGTACTTC. The chain combines TRBV6-5 with TRBJ2-7, with 13 bases fitting TRBD2. Per germline, CDR1 MNHEY and CDR2 SVGAGI. The trim removed 5 bases at V and 7 bases at J, leaving 17 bases unmatched. CDR3 length: 18 amino acids.

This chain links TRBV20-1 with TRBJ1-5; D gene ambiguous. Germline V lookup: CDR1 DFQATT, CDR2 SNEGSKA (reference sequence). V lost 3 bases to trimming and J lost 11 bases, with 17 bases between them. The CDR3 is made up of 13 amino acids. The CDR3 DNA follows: TGCAGTGCTAGGACCCTCGGACCTGAAGCCCAGCATTTT. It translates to CSARTLGPEAQHF.

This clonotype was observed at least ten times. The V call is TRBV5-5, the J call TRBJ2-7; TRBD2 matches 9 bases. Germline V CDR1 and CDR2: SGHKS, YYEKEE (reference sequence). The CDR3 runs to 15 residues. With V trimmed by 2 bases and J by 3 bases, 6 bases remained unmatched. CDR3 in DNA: TGTGCCAGCAGCTTAACTAGCGGGCTATTCTACGAGCAGTACTTC. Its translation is CASSLTSGLFYEQYF.

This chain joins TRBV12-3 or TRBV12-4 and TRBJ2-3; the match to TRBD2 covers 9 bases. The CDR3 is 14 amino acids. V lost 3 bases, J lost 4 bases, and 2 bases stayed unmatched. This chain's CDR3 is CASSLGLAPDTQYF. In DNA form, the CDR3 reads TGTGCCAGCAGTTTGGGACTAGCCCCAGATACGCAGTATTTT.

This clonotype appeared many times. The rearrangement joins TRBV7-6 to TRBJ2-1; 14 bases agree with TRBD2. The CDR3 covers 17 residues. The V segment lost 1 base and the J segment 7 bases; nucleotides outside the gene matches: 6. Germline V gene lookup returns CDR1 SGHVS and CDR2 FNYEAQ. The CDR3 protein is CASSLGETSGRGNEQFF. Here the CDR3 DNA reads TGTGCCAGCAGCTTAGGGGAGACTAGCGGGAGGGGAAATGAGCAGTTCTTC.

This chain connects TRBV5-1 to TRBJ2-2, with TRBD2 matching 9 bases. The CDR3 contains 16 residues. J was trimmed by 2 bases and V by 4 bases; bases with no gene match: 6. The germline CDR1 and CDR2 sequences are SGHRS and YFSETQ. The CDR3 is CASSEGLALNTGELFF. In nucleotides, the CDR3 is TGCGCCAGCAGCGAGGGACTAGCTCTAAACACCGGGGAGCTGTTTTTT.

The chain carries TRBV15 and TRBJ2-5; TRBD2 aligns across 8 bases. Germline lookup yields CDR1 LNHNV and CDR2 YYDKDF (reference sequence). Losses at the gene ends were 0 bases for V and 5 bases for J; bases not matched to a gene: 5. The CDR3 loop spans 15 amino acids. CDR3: CATSRDPTSVETQYF. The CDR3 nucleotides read TGTGCCACCAGCAGAGACCCGACTAGCGTGGAGACCCAGTACTTC. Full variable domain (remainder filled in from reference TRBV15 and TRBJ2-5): DAMVIQNPRYQVTQFGKPVTLSCSQTLNHNVMYWYQQKSSQAPKLLFHYYDKDFNNEADTPDNFQSRRPNTSFCFLDIRSPGLGDTAMYLCATSRDPTSVETQYFGPGTRLLVL.

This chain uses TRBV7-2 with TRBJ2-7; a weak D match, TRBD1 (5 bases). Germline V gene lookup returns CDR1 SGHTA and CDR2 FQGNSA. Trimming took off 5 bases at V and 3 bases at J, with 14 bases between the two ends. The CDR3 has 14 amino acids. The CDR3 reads CASSTGQGIYEQYF. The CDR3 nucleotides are TGTGCCAGCAGCACCGGGCAGGGCATCTACGAGCAGTACTTC. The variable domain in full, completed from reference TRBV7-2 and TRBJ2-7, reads GAGVSQSPSNKVTEKGKDVELRCDPISGHTALYWYRQSLGQGLEFLIYFQGNSAPDKSGLPSDRFSAERTGGSVSTLTIQRTQQEDSAVYLCASSTGQGIYEQYFGPGTRLTVT.

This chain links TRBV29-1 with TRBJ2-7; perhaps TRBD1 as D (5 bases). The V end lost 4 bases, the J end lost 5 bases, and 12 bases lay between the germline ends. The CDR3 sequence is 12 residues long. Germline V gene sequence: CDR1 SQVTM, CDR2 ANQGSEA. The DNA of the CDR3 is TGCAGCGTTGTAGACAGCCTCGACGAGCAGTACTTC. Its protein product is CSVVDSLDEQYF.

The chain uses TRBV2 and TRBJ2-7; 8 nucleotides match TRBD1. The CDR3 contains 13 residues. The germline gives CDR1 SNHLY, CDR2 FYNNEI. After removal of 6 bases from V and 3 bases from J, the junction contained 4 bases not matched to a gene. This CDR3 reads CASRTTGGYEQYF. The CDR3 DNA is TGTGCCAGCAGGACTACAGGGGGCTACGAGCAGTACTTC.

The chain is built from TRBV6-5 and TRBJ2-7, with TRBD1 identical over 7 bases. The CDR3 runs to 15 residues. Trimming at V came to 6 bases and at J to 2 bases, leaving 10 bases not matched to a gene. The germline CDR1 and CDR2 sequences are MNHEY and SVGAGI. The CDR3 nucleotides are TGTGCCAGCAGCCCCACAGGGGCTTATACCTACGAGCAGTACTTC. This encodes CASSPTGAYTYEQYF.